This TCR beta chain appears in the sequencing data of a study of T cell responses to AZD1222 COVID-19 vaccine. Pooled samples include second doses given at about 4 or 12 weeks. A remark on this clone: Its antigen is unidentified.

Overall study findings and caveats: The reported proportion of spike-specific TCRs targeting unmutated variant regions was nearly half. When two AZD1222 doses had been given, Spike-specific TCR breadth and depth rose.

Using immunoSEQ multiplex PCR, the repertoire was profiled, and TCRdb retains in-frame clones only, with some absent. Of 250,000 to 300,000 clones in the sample, about 94% are singletons; the top ten hold around 0.57%. The CDR3 has 15 amino acids. Trimming cost V 5 bases and J 4 bases; bases outside gene matches: 3. Germline CDR1 is SEHNR and CDR2 is FQNEAQ (reference sequence). The receptor was isolated from an adult who received the AZD1222 COVID-19 vaccine. V usage is TRBV7-9 and J usage is TRBJ2-2; 11 bases match TRBD1. The starting material was peripheral blood, obtained 28 days after the second AZD1222 dose. The CDR3: CASSLGQGGTGELFF. For the CDR3, the DNA is TGTGCCAGCAGCCTGGGACAGGGGGGCACCGGGGAGCTGTTTTTT.